Shown below are 2 T cell receptor beta chains from a single sample sequenced in a study of T cells after yellow fever vaccination. Via MiXCR, TCRdb re-called the 5' RACE reads, giving one row per CDR3 protein. The sample carries hundreds of thousands of distinct CDR3 sequences, 8.5% to 10% recorded once. Sample: PBMCs, taken on the day of the first yellow fever vaccination. The receptor source for this set is a man between 18 and 35 years old who received the YFV17D yellow fever vaccine.

The chain recombines TRBV9 with TRBJ2-5, with 8 positions matching TRBD2. CDR3 size: 17 residues. The V segment lost 0 bases and the J segment 3 bases; nucleotides outside the gene matches: 10. From germline, CDR1 is SGDLS and CDR2 YYNGEE. In DNA, the CDR3 is TGTGCCAGCAGCGTAGTCCCCCGGAATAGCGGGGAAGAGACCCAGTACTTC. Translated: CASSVVPRNSGEETQYF. Supplemented by reference TRBV9 and TRBJ2-5, the full variable domain reads DSGVTQTPKHLITATGQRVTLRCSPRSGDLSVYWYQQSLDQGLQFLIQYYNGEERAKGNILERFSAQQFPDLHSELNLSSLELGDSALYFCASSVVPRNSGEETQYFGPGTRLLVL.

This sequence joins TRBV20-1 and TRBJ1-5; unclear D gene. Deletions cut 6 bases from V and 4 bases from J, with 16 bases between. Per germline, CDR1 DFQATT and CDR2 SNEGSKA (reference sequence). The CDR3 has 14 residues. CDR3 sequence reads: CSALSGSENQPQHF. The CDR3 DNA reads TGCAGTGCCCTTTCGGGCTCTGAAAATCAGCCCCAGCATTTT.